This T cell receptor (beta chain) was sequenced for a study of T cells in localized non-small cell lung cancer (dated by TCRdb to about 2020). With regard to the full study: T cell repertoires of hundreds of early-stage NSCLC patients were analyzed, with tumors being compared against uninvolved tumor-adjacent lungs. Of the NSCLC patients, fewer than 150 were male and approximately 110 were female, and the mean age was approximately 69 years. All 240 or so NSCLC patients in the cohort were treatment-naive and had localized lung tumors that were resected.

As for this clone: Its antigen remains undetermined. No qualities accompany the bases; no much larger clone lies one base away.

Sequences SGHTA (CDR1) and FQGTGA (CDR2) are obtained from the germline V gene. Trimming at the junction amounts to 3 bases on V and 6 bases on J, and the germline ends lie 12 bases apart. The CDR3 covers 14 residues, taking in both the cysteine and the phenylalanine. Only CDR3 DNA is held: 42 bases, read in frame from base 1. At diagnosis, peripheral blood, uninvolved tumor-adjacent lung and tumor were collected and were preserved as a mix of fresh-frozen and FFPE material. Blood samples were analyzed as peripheral blood mononuclear cells for TCR repertoire profiling. Broader findings and caveats from the paper: Uninvolved tumor-adjacent lung showed the highest T cell clonality, higher than tumor, which suggests more focused antigenic responses in the uninvolved tumor-adjacent lung. Longer overall survival was associated with higher T cell density in blood, whereas shorter survival was associated with higher clonality in adjacent lung. Because multi-region tumor sequencing was not done, intratumor heterogeneity could not be ruled out. Since the design was exploratory, TCR variables were selected using unadjusted p-values with no false-discovery rate correction. Of the top 100 tumor clones, a median of approximately 60 were detected in paired uninvolved adjacent lung; around 27 were also among that lung's top 100.

TCR beta CDR3 regions were sequenced from DNA using the immunoSEQ Assay. Regarding the original processing steps: To compute T cell density, TCR beta template counts were normalized to usable DNA, which was estimated by amplifying housekeeping genes. Richness was estimated with the preseqR package, extrapolating to 400,000 templates for PBMC samples and 120,000 templates for tissue samples. Clonality was taken to be one minus Pielou's evenness. Tissue-enriched TCRs were identified through differential abundance testing performed on productive amino-acid clonotypes, with a minimum total count of 5 and an alpha of 0.1. The Jaccard Index and the Morisita Overlap Index were used to quantify repertoire overlap between compartments. TCR beta CDR3s were clustered by GLIPH together with public tetramer-defined viral CDR3s, and at least three viral sequences plus V-gene enrichment were required for viral motifs. The source is immuneACCESS, and TCRdb retained only in-frame sequences with V and J called. Part of the clones is not carried over; for the studies checked, unresolved V genes explain less than half of this, and the remainder is unexplained. The D gene and trimming were derived from the DNA, and the V and J assignments and clone size from that table. This sample is represented by 75,000 to 80,000 clones; 75% to 85% of them were singletons. The ten largest account for approximately 9.7% of the sample.

The sequences come from peripheral blood, collected before any cancer treatment. The rearranged segments are TRBV7-3 and TRBJ2-1; the D segment could be TRBD1, given 5 matching bases. This TCR derives from a female donor older than 55 with stage I lung adenocarcinoma. CDR3 loop: CASSFGPGRNEQFF. The DNA is TGTGCCAGCAGCTTCGGCCCAGGGCGCAATGAGCAGTTCTTC.